This TCR beta chain derives from a study of blood T cell repertoires in COVID-19. Measured with immunoSEQ multiplex PCR; TCRdb has only the in-frame clones, and not every one. Among hundreds of thousands of clones listed, around 90% were seen once. There are 15 residues in the CDR3. Germline V lookup: CDR1 SGHAT, CDR2 FQDESV (reference sequence). V lost 2 bases, J lost 7 bases, and 10 bases stayed unmatched. Sequencing input: PBMCs or T cells enriched from blood (not recorded which). The clonotype was recovered from a man aged 50 or older who had been exposed to COVID-19. The V gene is TRBV11-1, the J gene TRBJ2-5; 7 bases line up with TRBD2. The CDR3 here is CASSLRTRISATQYF. CDR3 bases: TGTGCCAGCAGCTTACGGACTAGGATTTCTGCGACCCAGTACTTC.